The rows below give T cell receptor beta chains drawn from one sample of a study of CD8+ T cells in alopecia areata. This table comes from immunoSEQ multiplex PCR, and its TCRdb copy is limited to in-frame clones, with some not included. The sample lists 120,000 or so clones; approximately 57% were seen once. The source material was CD4+ T cells sorted from blood, sampled at week 4, from a patient treated with tofacitinib. The receptors derive from a human donor with alopecia areata. The CDR3 runs from the conserved cysteine through the conserved F or W.

v_gene,j_gene,CDR3aa
TRBV29-1,TRBJ1-2,CSVARQGGVYGYTF
TRBV30,TRBJ2-1,CACGAGGTGEQFF
TRBV29-1,TRBJ1-1,CSGVRRGREAFF
TRBV7-2,TRBJ1-2,CASSPTWGSGYTF
TRBV30,TRBJ1-5,CAWSVDSVGQPQHF
TRBV6-5,TRBJ1-1,CASSRPLTGEAFF
TRBV25-1,TRBJ1-2,CASSGGTARGYTF
TRBV9,TRBJ1-2,CASSAGTGTGGYTF
TRBV5-4,TRBJ1-2,CASSNPPTGYTF
TRBV5-1,TRBJ2-7,CASSLGYGVSYEQYF
TRBV6-1,TRBJ1-2,CASSLLDYGYTF
TRBV2,TRBJ2-5,CASSRGIERVQETQYF
TRBV18,TRBJ2-7,CASSEGTYEQYF
TRBV5-6,TRBJ2-3,CASSARQGGTQYF
TRBV15,TRBJ2-5,CATSRKETQYF
TRBV7-2,TRBJ2-5,CASSLEAGSQETQYF
TRBV29-1,TRBJ1-2,CSVVLGSNYGYTF
TRBV7-3,TRBJ2-1,CASSLGLGDEQFF
TRBV30,TRBJ2-4,CAWSRPPSSIQYF
TRBV25-1,TRBJ1-2,CASSTPGTDIYGYTF
TRBV10-3,TRBJ1-2,CAISGQGFYGYTF
TRBV5-1,TRBJ1-1,CASSLMPAGEAFF
TRBV29-1,TRBJ1-1,CSVKQGATNTEAFF
TRBV28,TRBJ2-1,CASSLGGQGEDEQFF
TRBV30,TRBJ2-7,CAWSRTYEQYF
TRBV18,TRBJ2-5,CASSPLQGQETQYF
TRBV29-1,TRBJ1-5,CSVAGGGNQPQHF
TRBV6-5,TRBJ2-7,CASSYRQGPYEQYF
TRBV4-1,TRBJ2-6,CASSYLGLRDNSGANVLTF
TRBV2,TRBJ1-5,CASGSRESGFNQPQHF
TRBV27,TRBJ1-2,CASSLSHSTGGDYGYTF
TRBV7-9,TRBJ2-1,CASSLSGNPNEQFF
TRBV28,TRBJ2-2,CASSRRGGTGELFF
TRBV5-1,TRBJ1-2,CASSFPTEGYTF
TRBV7-2,TRBJ2-3,CASSPLVDTQYF
TRBV5-1,TRBJ2-1,CASSLTSYNEQFF
TRBV11-2,TRBJ2-3,CASSLVVASSTDTQYF
TRBV29-1,TRBJ1-1,CSVAQGSYRAFF
TRBV4-3,TRBJ1-2,CASSLAGNYGYTF
TRBV14,TRBJ2-7,CASSRSQGYFYEQYF
TRBV27,TRBJ1-1,CASSPSRNRPYNTEAFF
TRBV29-1,TRBJ2-1,CSLSGGLGNEQFF
TRBV30,TRBJ1-5,CAWSEGRIPNQPQHF
TRBV27,TRBJ2-5,CAITHRRVRGSYQETQYF
TRBV7-9,TRBJ1-1,CASTRGANTEAFF
TRBV15,TRBJ2-3,CATSRDRRPSTDTQYF
TRBV30,TRBJ2-4,CAWSYGRLDIQYF
TRBV18,TRBJ2-7,CASSPRTGDYEQYF
TRBV20-1,TRBJ1-2,CSVRGGYGYTF
TRBV5-4,TRBJ2-5,CASSLDIQETQYF
TRBV10-3,TRBJ2-1,CAIREGLAVPHNEQFF
TRBV5-1,TRBJ2-7,CASSLVAGGLYEQYF
TRBV4-1,TRBJ1-1,CASRTGPSEGTEAFF
TRBV30,TRBJ1-5,CAWSVSKQPQHF
TRBV7-8,TRBJ2-3,CASSLGDPSTDTQYF
TRBV5-4,TRBJ2-7,CASIQLEREDLGEQYF
TRBV5-6,TRBJ1-5,CASSSGTGAANQPQHF
TRBV9,TRBJ2-1,CASSVGAGGGNEQFF
TRBV7-3,TRBJ2-1,CASSSDYLGGNEQFF